This TCR beta chain was sequenced for a study of cytomegalovirus exposure and HLA in healthy donors. Study-level results: Based on reports, TCR beta sequences accurately predicted HLA-A and HLA-B alleles for most subjects.

With regard to this clone: Its specificity is not known.

It was with 60 Vbeta and 13 Jbeta primers that the PCR ran. Profiled with immunoSEQ multiplex PCR; TCRdb holds only in-frame clones, not every one. Counted here are about 160,000 clones, approximately 80% occurring once; the ten biggest clones make up about 1.9%. Between the trimmed V and J ends, which lost 0 bases and 1 base, there was a span of 9 bases. From germline, CDR1 is KGHSH and CDR2 LQKENI. The CDR3 is 15 amino acids. The receptor was isolated from a woman in her late teens or twenties in good health and CMV-seronegative. Sequenced sample: PBMCs. This chain links TRBV18 with TRBJ2-5; weak D call: TRBD1 (6 bases). CDR3 in DNA: TGTGCCAGCTCACCACCGGTAGGGGGCCAAGAGACCCAGTACTTC. Translating it yields CASSPPVGGQETQYF.